This record concerns one T cell receptor beta chain sequence. Its matching antigen is unknown. This record belongs to a study of shared clonotypes between healthy human individuals. Findings and caveats of the study: Richness estimates generally favored naive over memory subsets.

Germline V gives CDR1 SGHTA, CDR2 FQGNSA. CDR3 size: 19 residues. V was pared by 5 bases and J by 4 bases, with 17 bases of the junction left unmatched. Only in-frame clones appear in the TCRdb table, and some are missing; sequencing was by immunoSEQ multiplex PCR. The table records approximately 320,000 clones, around 72% of them present only once. The chain employs TRBV7-2 and TRBJ2-1, with 10 bases matching TRBD2. This clonotype was obtained from a man aged 25 to 40 in good health. The source material was memory CD4+ T cells sorted from blood. Noted subset: CD45RA-negative fraction. CDR3 loop: CASSPNPELAGVLYNEQFF. The CDR3 DNA reads as TGTGCCAGCAGCCCCAACCCCGAGCTAGCGGGAGTTTTATACAATGAGCAGTTCTTC.